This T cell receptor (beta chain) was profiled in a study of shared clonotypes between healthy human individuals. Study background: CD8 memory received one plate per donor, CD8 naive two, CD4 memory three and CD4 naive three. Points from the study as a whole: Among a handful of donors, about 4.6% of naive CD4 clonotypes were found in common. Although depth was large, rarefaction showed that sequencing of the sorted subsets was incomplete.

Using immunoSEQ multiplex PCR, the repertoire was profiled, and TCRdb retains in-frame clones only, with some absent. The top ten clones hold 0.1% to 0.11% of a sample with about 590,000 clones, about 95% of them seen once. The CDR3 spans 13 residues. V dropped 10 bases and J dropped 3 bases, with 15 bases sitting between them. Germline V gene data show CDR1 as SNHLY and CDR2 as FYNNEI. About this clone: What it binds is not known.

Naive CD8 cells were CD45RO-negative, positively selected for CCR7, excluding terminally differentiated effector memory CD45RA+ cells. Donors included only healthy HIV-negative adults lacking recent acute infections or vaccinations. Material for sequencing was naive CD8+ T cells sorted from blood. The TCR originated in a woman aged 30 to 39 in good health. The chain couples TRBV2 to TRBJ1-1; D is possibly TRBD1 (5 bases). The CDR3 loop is CATDKAGDTEAFF. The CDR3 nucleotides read TGTGCCACCGACAAGGCGGGGGACACTGAAGCTTTCTTT.